This TCR beta chain was captured in a study of long-term antiretroviral therapy in people with HIV. Study-level findings and limits: Dating from about 2003 to 2018, the blood was possibly obtained under older ART regimens. Controls exceeded HIV repertoires in CDR3 length range. Pre-ART clonal expansion yielded clones that dominated the repertoire at all time points.

Investigators performed immunoSEQ version v3.0 at survey level. Method: immunoSEQ multiplex PCR; TCRdb's copy keeps in-frame clones and lacks some. The sample lists 30,000 to 40,000 clones; less than 90% were seen once. This clone was counted once. Its antigen is as yet unknown. The germline V gene encodes CDR1 SGDLS and CDR2 YYNGEE. Trimming removed 2 bases from V and 12 bases from J, with 13 bases in between. This CDR3 comprises 12 residues. The genes are TRBV9 and TRBJ2-3; D is perhaps TRBD2 (6 bases). Sample: unsorted PBMCs, taken just before starting antiretroviral therapy. This TCR was recovered from a woman under 30 with HIV. The CDR3 reads CASSVGGDRQYF. The CDR3 DNA reads TGTGCCAGCAGCGTGGGGGGAGACCGCCAGTATTTT.